This T cell receptor (beta chain) was recorded in a study of Ad26.COV2.S vaccination and SARS-CoV-2 variants. On the study more broadly: By the intramuscular route, Ad26.COV2.S was given once, or twice 56 days apart.

This clone came up a few times. CDR1 is SEHNR and CDR2 is FQNEAQ in the germline V gene (reference sequence). V lost 5 bases to trimming and J lost 6 bases, with 10 bases between them. The CDR3 has 12 amino acids. Data came from immunoSEQ multiplex PCR; TCRdb stores just in-frame clones and leaves some out. The sample records hundreds of thousands of clones, 85% being singletons. Stated treatment: around 19 received Ad26.COV2.S at low or high dose, single or two shots; about 5 received placebo; per-sample allocation not given. Day 63 following the first vaccine or placebo injection was when the samples were taken. It was Wuhan-strain SARS-CoV-2 spike that the Ad26 vaccine vector expressed.

The chain combines TRBV7-9 with TRBJ1-2; D is uncertain. Sequencing used peripheral blood, obtained in a trial of Ad26.COV2.S vaccine versus placebo. This clonotype was obtained from a person between 18 and 59 years old who received the Ad26.COV2.S COVID-19 vaccine or a placebo. In DNA, the CDR3 is TGTGCCAGCAGCCTACCGGAGGATGGCTACACCTTC. It is translated as CASSLPEDGYTF.